A selection of T cell receptor beta chains follows, all from one sample in a study of T-cell memory formation after mild COVID-19. From the 5' RACE reads, TCRdb called clonotypes with MiXCR, one entry per CDR3 protein. The sample lists 530,000 or so distinct CDR3 sequences; approximately 15% were seen once. Sequenced: PBMCs or a T cell subset sorted from them (not recorded which). These receptors came from an adult woman who had mild COVID-19 (a few samples of this study predate the infection). Cell type and time point are not known. Both conserved end residues are part of each CDR3. D genes are given only for firm matches. Where a row states a size, it is once, few, many or the class of an expanded clone; other rows omit it.

v_call	j_call	clone_size	d_call	cdr3_nt	cdr3_aa
TRBV12-3/TRBV12-4	TRBJ2-3	.	TRBD1	TGTGCCAGCAGTTTGCGCCGGGACAGGGGACGGATTACAGATACGCAGTATTTT	CASSLRRDRGRITDTQYF
TRBV5-1	TRBJ2-1	few	TRBD2	TGCGCCAGCAGCTTGCAAGTGGCGGGGGGGGTCTACAATGAGCAGTTCTTC	CASSLQVAGGVYNEQFF
TRBV29-1	TRBJ1-1	few	.	TGCAGCGTCCACAACCCAGGTGAAGCTTTCTTT	CSVHNPGEAFF
TRBV7-3	TRBJ2-3	few	.	TGTGCCAGCAGCACCCACGGGCGGGGCTCTAGCACAGATACGCAGTATTTT	CASSTHGRGSSTDTQYF
TRBV11-2	TRBJ2-7	.	TRBD2	TGTGCCAGCAGCTTAGGGGCGGGAGGGACCTACGAGCAGTACTTC	CASSLGAGGTYEQYF
TRBV18	TRBJ2-7	.	.	TGTGCCAGCTCACGGGCATTCTACGAGCAGTACTTC	CASSRAFYEQYF
TRBV7-9	TRBJ2-1	few	TRBD2	TGTGCCAGCACTCTAGCGGCTACCTACAATGAGCAGTTCTTC	CASTLAATYNEQFF
TRBV7-9	TRBJ2-5	few	.	TGTGCCAGCAGCTCCCCGGGACCCCAAGAGACCCAGTACTTC	CASSSPGPQETQYF
TRBV7-8	TRBJ2-7	few	.	TGTGCCAGCAGCTTAGCGGAGGGACACATATACGAGCAGTACTTC	CASSLAEGHIYEQYF
TRBV12-3/TRBV12-4	TRBJ2-2	.	.	TGTGCCAGCAGTTTCCGCGACTCAAGGATATCCGGGGAGCTGTTTTTT	CASSFRDSRISGELFF
TRBV6-5	TRBJ1-1	.	.	TGTGCCAGCAGTTACCGGGCAGGGTGGACAACTGAAGCTTTCTTT	CASSYRAGWTTEAFF
TRBV15	TRBJ1-2	.	.	TGTGCCACCAGCGGTCTGAGGGAACGCGACTATGGCTACACCTTC	CATSGLRERDYGYTF
TRBV12-3/TRBV12-4	TRBJ1-2	.	.	TGTGCCAGCACCCATATACAGGGTGGTGGCTACACCTTC	CASTHIQGGGYTF
TRBV11-2	TRBJ1-1	.	.	TGTGCCAGCAGCGCCCTTCGGGACGGGACCAACACTGAAGCTTTCTTT	CASSALRDGTNTEAFF
TRBV6-1	TRBJ1-4	.	.	TGTGCCAGCAGAAGCCGAGGGGAAAAACTGTTTTTT	CASRSRGEKLFF
TRBV12-3/TRBV12-4	TRBJ2-3	.	.	TGTGCCAGCAGCCGAGAGGGGGGCCCTTATACGAGACAGTATTTT	CASSREGGPYTRQYF
TRBV12-3/TRBV12-4	TRBJ1-1	few	.	TGTGCCAGCAGCCGGGGACGCGTAATGAACACTGAAGCTTTCTTT	CASSRGRVMNTEAFF
TRBV9	TRBJ2-3	.	.	TGTGCCAGCAGCGTAGACCCCCTAGCGGATACGCAGTATTTT	CASSVDPLADTQYF
TRBV21-1	TRBJ2-7	.	.	TGTGCCAGCAGCAAAAGGTTCGGACTAGCGGGAGGGTACGAGCAGTACTTC	CASSKRFGLAGGYEQYF
TRBV7-9	TRBJ2-7	few	.	TGTGCCAGCAGCTTAGCGGGGGGTATGACAGCCTCCTACGAGCAGTACTTC	CASSLAGGMTASYEQYF
TRBV7-8	TRBJ1-5	few	TRBD1	TGTGCCAGCAGCTCTTTAGGGACAGGGCGCAATCAGCCCCAGCATTTT	CASSSLGTGRNQPQHF
TRBV7-3	TRBJ1-1	.	.	TGTGCCAGCAGCTTGCAACAGGGAGGTGAAGCTTTCTTT	CASSLQQGGEAFF
TRBV18	TRBJ2-3	few	TRBD2	TGTGCCAGCTCACCACTGGAGGGAGGGGCAGATACGCAGTATTTT	CASSPLEGGADTQYF
TRBV4-1	TRBJ2-1	.	.	TGCGCCAGCAGCCAAGATGAGGACTACTCCTACAATGAGCAGTTCTTC	CASSQDEDYSYNEQFF
TRBV6-2/TRBV6-3	TRBJ2-1	few	TRBD2	TGTGCCAGCAGTTACCCCTGGGGGACTAGCGGGAGTCCTGAGCAGTTCTTC	CASSYPWGTSGSPEQFF
TRBV4-1	TRBJ2-7	few	TRBD2	TGCGCCAGCGGGCCCCGGAGCGGGGGGGACGAGCAGTACTTC	CASGPRSGGDEQYF
TRBV18	TRBJ1-2	few	TRBD1	TGTGCCAGCTCACCGCCCGGACAGGGGGCGGCGGGCTACACCTTC	CASSPPGQGAAGYTF
TRBV24-1	TRBJ2-5	few	.	TGTGCCACCGCTCAGGACTTCCGAGAGACCCAGTACTTC	CATAQDFRETQYF
TRBV20-1	TRBJ1-2	.	TRBD1	TGCAGTGCTAGAGCCGGGACAGGGACTGGCTACACCTTC	CSARAGTGTGYTF
TRBV11-2	TRBJ1-4	.	.	TGTGCCAGCAGCTCAACAGCAATCGGTGAAAAACTGTTTTTT	CASSSTAIGEKLFF
TRBV12-3/TRBV12-4	TRBJ2-1	.	TRBD2	TGTGCCAGCAGTACGGGACTAGCGGGGGGTCTCAGCTCCTACAATGAGCAGTTCTTC	CASSTGLAGGLSSYNEQFF
TRBV27	TRBJ2-5	few	.	TGTGCCAGCAGCCCAGCCCCGCCCCAGTTAATCCAAGAGACCCAGTACTTC	CASSPAPPQLIQETQYF